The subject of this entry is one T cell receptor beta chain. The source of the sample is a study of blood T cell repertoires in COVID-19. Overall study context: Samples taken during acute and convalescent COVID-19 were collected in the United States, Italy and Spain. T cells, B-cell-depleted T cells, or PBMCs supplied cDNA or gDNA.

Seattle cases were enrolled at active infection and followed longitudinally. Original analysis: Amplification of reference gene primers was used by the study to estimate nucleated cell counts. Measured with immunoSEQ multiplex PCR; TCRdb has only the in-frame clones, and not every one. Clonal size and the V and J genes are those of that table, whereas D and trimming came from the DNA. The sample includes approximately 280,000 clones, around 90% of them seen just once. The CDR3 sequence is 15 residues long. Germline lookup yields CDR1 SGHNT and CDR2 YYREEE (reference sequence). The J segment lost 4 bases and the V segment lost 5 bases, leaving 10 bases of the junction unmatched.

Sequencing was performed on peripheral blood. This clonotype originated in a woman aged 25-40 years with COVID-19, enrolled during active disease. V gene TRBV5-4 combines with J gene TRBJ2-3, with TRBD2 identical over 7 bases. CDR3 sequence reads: CASRTAGGRSDTQYF. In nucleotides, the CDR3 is TGTGCCAGCAGGACGGCAGGCGGGAGATCAGATACGCAGTATTTT.